This is a list of T cell receptor beta chains from one sample in a study of blood T cell repertoires in COVID-19. The table came from immunoSEQ multiplex PCR; TCRdb's copy has only in-frame clones and leaves some out. The sample lists fewer than 250,000 clones, more than 75% seen once, with around 3% in the top ten. Sequencing was performed on peripheral blood. These receptors were obtained from a man in his sixties with acute or convalescent COVID-19. Both conserved end residues are part of each CDR3. A D gene is named only where the DNA matches it firmly. Expanded clones are given a class, and other clones once, few, many or no size at all.

TRBV5-5	TRBD1	-	TRBJ1-3	CASSRSDRGGGNTIYF	TGTGCCAGCAGCAGATCGGACAGGGGCGGTGGAAACACCATATATTTT
TRBV3-1/TRBV3-2	-	once	TRBJ2-1	CASSPKGGDEQFF	TGTGCCAGCAGCCCAAAGGGGGGGGATGAGCAGTTCTTC
TRBV27	TRBD2	-	TRBJ2-1	CASSSPTGGRPEQFF	TGTGCCAGCAGTTCCCCAACGGGGGGGCGGCCTGAGCAGTTCTTC
TRBV7-9	-	-	TRBJ2-4	CASSLGGRGIVDIQYF	TGTGCCAGCAGCTTAGGGGGCAGGGGAATAGTTGACATTCAGTACTTC
TRBV7-2	TRBD1	once	TRBJ2-7	CASSSRQGPYEQYF	TGTGCCAGCAGCTCGAGACAGGGGCCATACGAGCAGTACTTC
TRBV21-1	-	-	TRBJ2-4	CASSIGRVRNIQYF	TGTGCCAGCAGCATAGGCCGGGTGAGAAACATTCAGTACTTC
TRBV19	TRBD1	few	TRBJ2-2	CATDRGYTGELFF	TGTGCCACCGACAGGGGGTACACCGGGGAGCTGTTTTTT
TRBV18	-	-	TRBJ1-2	CASSPRDTLYGYTF	TGTGCCAGCTCACCCCGGGACACCCTCTATGGCTACACCTTC
TRBV10-2	-	-	TRBJ2-5	CASSDPRQQETQYF	TGCGCCAGCAGTGACCCTCGACAGCAAGAGACCCAGTACTTC
TRBV23-1	TRBD1	-	TRBJ2-2	CASSQRGLRGDTGELFF	TGCGCCAGCAGTCAAAGGGGGCTACGGGGCGACACCGGGGAGCTGTTTTTT
TRBV27	-	-	TRBJ1-5	CASSEGSPNQPQHF	TGTGCCAGCAGCGAGGGTTCCCCCAATCAGCCCCAGCATTTT
TRBV3-1/TRBV3-2	-	-	TRBJ2-7	CASSQQRTTEQYF	TGTGCCAGCAGCCAACAAAGGACTACCGAGCAGTACTTC
TRBV5-6	TRBD2	once	TRBJ2-3	CASSSASGGRTDTQYF	TGTGCCAGCAGCTCGGCTAGCGGGGGACGGACAGATACGCAGTATTTT
TRBV7-3	TRBD1	-	TRBJ2-5	CASSPGQGHFQETQYF	TGTGCCAGCAGCCCGGGACAGGGTCACTTCCAAGAGACCCAGTACTTC
TRBV5-1	-	-	TRBJ2-1	CASSLSRVPNEQFF	TGCGCCAGCAGCTTGTCGCGGGTGCCCAATGAGCAGTTCTTC
TRBV24-1	-	-	TRBJ2-7	CATSVCPRRGRIHEQYF	TGTGCCACCAGTGTCTGCCCCCGGCGGGGGCGAATTCACGAGCAGTACTTC
TRBV5-6	TRBD2	-	TRBJ2-7	CASSFPLAGDGEQYF	TGTGCCAGCAGCTTTCCGCTAGCGGGGGACGGCGAGCAGTACTTC
TRBV29-1	-	-	TRBJ2-1	CSSSEGANEQFF	TGCAGCTCCTCGGAGGGGGCGAATGAGCAGTTCTTC
TRBV9	-	-	TRBJ2-4	CASSADILAKNIQYF	TGTGCCAGCAGCGCAGACATTTTAGCCAAAAACATTCAGTACTTC
TRBV6-2/TRBV6-3	TRBD2	-	TRBJ2-5	CASSYSGGAEETQYF	TGTGCCAGCAGTTATAGCGGGGGGGCCGAAGAGACCCAGTACTTC
TRBV5-1	TRBD2	-	TRBJ2-3	CASSLGLAGARALRTDTQYF	TGCGCCAGCAGCCTCGGACTAGCGGGGGCCCGTGCCCTTCGCACAGATACGCAGTATTTT
TRBV4-3	-	few	TRBJ1-2	CASSQAGLWGYTF	TGCGCCAGCAGCCAAGCCGGACTCTGGGGCTACACCTTC
TRBV27	-	-	TRBJ2-1	CASSAPLSRSTHEQFF	TGTGCCAGCAGTGCCCCCCTTAGCCGTTCCACACACGAGCAGTTCTTC
TRBV19	TRBD1	-	TRBJ2-5	CASRTTTGGPRETQYF	TGTGCCAGTAGGACCACAACAGGGGGACCACGAGAGACCCAGTACTTC
TRBV18	TRBD2	-	TRBJ2-7	CASSPVGGAYEQYF	TGTGCCAGCTCACCTGTGGGGGGGGCCTACGAGCAGTACTTC
TRBV28	-	-	TRBJ2-7	CASGHGYLYEQYF	TGTGCCAGCGGCCACGGGTACCTTTACGAGCAGTACTTC
TRBV19	-	-	TRBJ1-1	CASSPQGNTEAFF	TGTGCCAGTAGTCCACAGGGGAACACTGAAGCTTTCTTT
TRBV6-5	-	-	TRBJ1-4	CASRRQGGSGEKLFF	TGTGCCAGCAGGAGGCAAGGAGGGTCAGGTGAAAAACTGTTTTTT
TRBV7-2	-	-	TRBJ2-5	CASSFPGQPQEGTQYF	TGTGCCAGCAGCTTCCCGGGACAGCCCCAGGAGGGGACCCAGTACTTC
TRBV6-1	TRBD2	-	TRBJ2-5	CASSEGAWTSGGRETQYF	TGTGCCAGCAGTGAAGGGGCTTGGACTAGCGGGGGAAGAGAGACCCAGTACTTC